This is a list of T cell receptor beta chains from one sample in a study of blood T cells in healthy people across ages. TCRdb used MiXCR to reprocess the 5' RACE reads, holding one entry per CDR3 protein. The table has about 1.1 million distinct CDR3 sequences, 35% to 45% seen once; the top ten hold around 13%. Sequenced material: blood. These receptors originate from a man between 18 and 35 years old in good health. CDR3s include the opening cysteine and the closing phenylalanine or tryptophan. The D gene is left open where the match is weak. Not every row has a clone size; where given, it reads once, few, many or a size class.

CASSSNQLYYEQYF | TGTGCCAGCAGCTCGAATCAGTTGTACTACGAGCAGTACTTC | few | TRBJ2-7 | - | TRBV7-2
CASGSATGIGNEQFF | TGTGCCAGCGGTTCTGCAACAGGGATCGGCAATGAGCAGTTCTTC | - | TRBJ2-1 | - | TRBV12-3/TRBV12-4
CASSLRSGGGQPQHF | TGTGCCAGCAGCTTACGATCAGGGGGCGGGCAGCCCCAGCATTTT | - | TRBJ1-5 | TRBD1 | TRBV7-2
CASSLGPPTGLLADTQCF | TGTGCCAGCAGCTTAGGGCCACCTACGGGGCTTTTGGCAGATACGCAGTGTTTT | - | TRBJ2-3 | - | TRBV7-2
CASSLSGLWGGGYTF | TGTGCCAGCAGTTTATCCGGGCTTTGGGGGGGTGGCTACACCTTC | - | TRBJ1-2 | - | TRBV27
CASSPRTGAMTEAFF | TGTGCCAGCAGCCCTCGGACAGGGGCGATGACTGAAGCTTTCTTT | - | TRBJ1-1 | TRBD1 | TRBV3-1
CASREQGLGSHEQFF | TGTGCCAGCAGAGAACAGGGTCTCGGGTCCCATGAGCAGTTCTTC | - | TRBJ2-1 | - | TRBV6-4
CASSETLTHYGYTF | TGTGCCAGCAGTGAGACGCTTACCCACTATGGCTACACCTTC | - | TRBJ1-2 | - | TRBV2
CSARGGTSQYF | TGCAGTGCTAGAGGAGGGACCTCGCAGTACTTC | many | TRBJ2-7 | - | TRBV20-1
CASSLKSTPGYDVEQYF | TGTGCCAGCAGCCTAAAATCCACCCCAGGGTATGATGTTGAGCAGTACTTC | - | TRBJ2-5 | - | TRBV7-8
CASTRDSSNYGYTF | TGTGCCAGTACAAGGGACAGTTCCAACTATGGCTACACCTTC | few | TRBJ1-2 | TRBD1 | TRBV2
CASTLDTNLYNEQFF | TGTGCCAGCACCTTAGACACGAACCTCTACAATGAGCAGTTCTTC | - | TRBJ2-1 | - | TRBV3-1
CASSLSTGKAFF | TGTGCCAGCAGTTTATCAACCGGTAAAGCTTTCTTT | few | TRBJ1-1 | - | TRBV27
CSARDSASGGPTYEQFF | TGCAGTGCCAGAGATTCGGCTAGCGGGGGGCCAACCTACGAGCAGTTCTTC | - | TRBJ2-1 | TRBD2 | TRBV20-1
CACSLAGNPVTNYGYTF | TGTGCCTGCAGCTTAGCCGGGAACCCAGTAACTAACTATGGCTACACCTTC | - | TRBJ1-2 | - | TRBV5-4
CASSLTERGADQEIQYF | TGCGCCAGCAGCTTGACCGAGCGGGGGGCCGATCAAGAGATCCAGTACTTC | - | TRBJ2-5 | TRBD2 | TRBV5-1
CASHISSYTGELFF | TGTGCCAGCCATATCAGCAGCTACACCGGGGAGCTGTTTTTT | - | TRBJ2-2 | - | TRBV6-5
CATSRDREGLRTEAFF | TGTGCCACCAGCAGAGATCGCGAGGGGCTCCGAACTGAAGCTTTCTTT | few | TRBJ1-1 | - | TRBV15
CASTEDRGAEAFF | TGTGCCAGCACCGAGGACAGGGGCGCTGAAGCTTTCTTT | - | TRBJ1-1 | TRBD1 | TRBV12-3/TRBV12-4
CASSAGLYNEQYF | TGTGCCAGCAGCGCGGGACTATACAATGAGCAGTACTTC | - | TRBJ2-7 | TRBD2 | TRBV9
CASSRGGQGLNEQFF | TGTGCCAGCAGCCGGGGGGGACAGGGATTAAATGAGCAGTTCTTC | few | TRBJ2-1 | - | TRBV7-2
CASSYPTPTTAFF | TGTGCCAGCAGTTACCCTACCCCAACCACGGCTTTCTTT | few | TRBJ1-1 | - | TRBV6-6
CATSDSGQGDGYTF | TGTGCCACCAGTGATTCGGGACAGGGAGATGGCTACACCTTC | - | TRBJ1-2 | TRBD1 | TRBV24-1
CASKGLAGFTDTQYF | TGTGCCAGCAAAGGACTAGCGGGCTTCACAGATACGCAGTATTTT | - | TRBJ2-3 | TRBD2 | TRBV12-3/TRBV12-4
CASGLVLTGSRDEQFF | TGTGCTAGTGGTTTGGTTCTAACAGGGTCTAGGGATGAGCAGTTCTTC | few | TRBJ2-1 | - | TRBV12-5
CASSLGQGANGEKLFF | TGCGCCAGCAGCTTGGGACAGGGGGCAAACGGTGAAAAACTGTTTTTT | - | TRBJ1-4 | TRBD1 | TRBV5-1
CASSPRPTAGEAFF | TGTGCCAGCAGCCCGCGTCCTACGGCTGGTGAAGCTTTCTTT | - | TRBJ1-1 | - | TRBV3-1
CASSPSGGRLLRYSPLHF | TGTGCCAGCAGTCCCTCGGGGGGGAGGCTACTTAGATATTCACCCCTCCACTTT | few | TRBJ1-6 | - | TRBV6-5
CASSELGQGAAEAFF | TGTGCCAGCAGTGAGTTGGGCCAGGGGGCAGCTGAAGCTTTCTTT | - | TRBJ1-1 | TRBD1 | TRBV2
CASSYYSSGETQYF | TGTGCCAGCAGTTACTACTCCAGTGGAGAGACCCAGTACTTC | few | TRBJ2-5 | - | TRBV6-5
CASSVAGLNEKLFF | TGTGCCAGCAGCGTGGCAGGGCTTAATGAAAAACTGTTTTTT | - | TRBJ1-4 | - | TRBV9
CASSGSSGNTIYF | TGTGCCAGCAGTGGGAGCAGCGGAAACACCATATATTTT | - | TRBJ1-3 | - | TRBV12-3/TRBV12-4
CGAPPAGTENQPQHF | TGCGGTGCTCCCCCGGCGGGGACAGAGAATCAGCCCCAGCATTTT | - | TRBJ1-5 | TRBD1 | TRBV20-1
CASRLSGNEQFF | TGCGCCAGCCGATTATCAGGGAATGAGCAGTTCTTC | many | TRBJ2-1 | - | TRBV5-1
CASSPEQGRGQYF | TGTGCCAGCAGTCCAGAACAGGGCCGGGGGCAGTATTTT | - | TRBJ2-3 | - | TRBV6-1
CASSLAALEGSTDAQYF | TGCGCCAGCAGCTTGGCGGCCCTAGAAGGTAGCACAGATGCGCAGTATTTT | - | TRBJ2-3 | - | TRBV5-1
CASSSTPGANTEAFF | TGTGCCAGCAGTTCTACGCCGGGTGCGAACACTGAAGCTTTCTTT | few | TRBJ1-1 | - | TRBV27
CASSLDERTSGGLIWDEQFF | TGTGCCAGCAGCTTAGACGAAAGGACTAGCGGGGGACTCATATGGGATGAGCAGTTCTTC | few | TRBJ2-1 | TRBD2 | TRBV11-2
CASSQGQRIGYTF | TGTGCCAGCAGCCAGGGACAGCGAATAGGCTACACCTTC | - | TRBJ1-2 | TRBD1 | TRBV12-3/TRBV12-4
CASSASGGNDYGYTF | TGTGCCAGCAGCGCCTCGGGGGGTAACGACTATGGCTACACCTTC | few | TRBJ1-2 | - | TRBV7-8